This T cell receptor beta chain comes out of a study of blood T cell repertoires in COVID-19. The wider study: Samples representing acute and convalescent COVID-19 were sourced from the United States, Italy and Spain. PBMCs, B-cell-depleted T cells, or T cells were the source of the cDNA or gDNA that made up the material.

Methods used by the authors: Counts of nucleated cells, estimated from reference gene primer amplification, were obtained. TCRdb's table, derived via immunoSEQ multiplex PCR, lists solely in-frame clones and lacks some. V, J and clone size are those of that table, while D and trimming were read from the DNA. Here the sample spans 210,000 or so clones, 80% to 85% being singletons. Germline V lookup: CDR1 LGHDT, CDR2 YNNKEL (reference sequence). CDR3 size: 17 residues. The V gene end was trimmed by 1 base and the J gene end by 11 bases; junction bases not matched to a gene: 10. V is TRBV3-1 (or the pseudogene TRBV3-2) and J is TRBJ2-1; 14 bases map to TRBD2. Specimen: peripheral blood. The receptor comes from a human donor in a cohort sampled during active COVID-19. CDR3: CASSQVGGTSGRDQQFF. CDR3 coding DNA: TGTGCCAGCAGCCAAGTCGGGGGGACTAGCGGGAGAGATCAGCAGTTCTTC.